Below are 32 T cell receptor beta chains sequenced from a single sample in a study of T cell responses to AZD1222 COVID-19 vaccine. The protocol was immunoSEQ multiplex PCR, while the TCRdb copy is restricted to in-frame clones and leaves out a portion. The sample holds 140,000 to 150,000 clones, approximately 88% seen once. Sequencing used peripheral blood, obtained on day 0 of AZD1222 vaccination. These receptors came from an adult in good health.

The chain joins TRBV7-2 to TRBJ2-1; 10 bases are a match to TRBD2. V was clipped by 5 bases and J by 9 bases; unmatched bases: 10. CDR1 is SGHTA, CDR2 FQGNSA, per germline. The CDR3 spans 15 residues. The CDR3, as DNA: TGTGCCAGCAGCGGACAGCGGGGGGGCAACCGTGAGCAGTTCTTC. This gives the protein CASSGQRGGNREQFF. The full variable domain, completed using reference TRBV7-2 and TRBJ2-1, is GAGVSQSPSNKVTEKGKDVELRCDPISGHTALYWYRQSLGQGLEFLIYFQGNSAPDKSGLPSDRFSAERTGGSVSTLTIQRTQQEDSAVYLCASSGQRGGNREQFFGPGTRLTVL.

This sequence joins TRBV5-6 and TRBJ1-2; D unclear. V lost 0 bases and J 7 bases, leaving 7 bases between the germline ends. The CDR3 has 12 residues. Per the germline V gene, CDR1 is SGHDT and CDR2 is YYEEEE. CDR3 sequence: CASSLAGFGYTF. CDR3 coding DNA: TGTGCCAGCAGCTTGGCGGGCTTTGGCTACACCTTC.

V usage is TRBV19 and J usage is TRBJ1-5; D is undetermined. Trimming left V 7 bases short and J 3 bases short, with 19 bases between. This CDR3 has 16 amino acids. Per the germline V gene, CDR1 is LNHDA and CDR2 is SQIVND (reference sequence). The DNA of the CDR3 is TGTGCCAGTAAAACGAAAGCCGGTCTCTCCAATCAGCCCCAGCATTTT. Translating it yields CASKTKAGLSNQPQHF.

The chain is built from TRBV27 and TRBJ1-1, with 8 bases that match TRBD1. V gave up 2 bases and J gave up 2 bases; unmatched junction bases: 4. Germline CDR1 is MNHEY and CDR2 is SMNVEV (reference sequence). The CDR3 is 15 residues long. This CDR3 is CASSLRTGRNTEAFF. The CDR3 nucleotides read TGTGCCAGCAGTTTACGGACAGGGCGCAACACTGAAGCTTTCTTT.

V and J are TRBV12-3 or TRBV12-4 and TRBJ1-2, with D hard to call. Trimming left V 1 base short and J 2 bases short, with 5 bases between. The CDR3 consists of 13 residues. CDR3 in amino acids: CASSLVDNYGYTF. CDR3 DNA: TGTGCCAGCAGTTTAGTGGACAACTATGGCTACACCTTC.

The rearrangement joins TRBV14 to TRBJ1-1; possible D gene TRBD1, 6 bases. Trimming removed 0 bases from V and 1 base from J, with 12 bases in between. Germline-derived CDR1 and CDR2 are SGHDN and FVKESK. The CDR3 sequence is 16 residues long. The CDR3 reads CASSQDIGQSNTEAFF. CDR3 coding DNA: TGTGCCAGCAGCCAAGATATCGGACAGTCGAACACTGAAGCTTTCTTT. Full variable domain (rest looked up from reference TRBV14 and TRBJ1-1): EAGVTQFPSHSVIEKGQTVTLRCDPISGHDNLYWYRRVMGKEIKFLLHFVKESKQDESGMPNNRFLAERTGGTYSTLKVQPAELEDSGVYFCASSQDIGQSNTEAFFGQGTRLTVV.

The V gene is TRBV5-6, the J gene TRBJ1-2, with D maybe TRBD1 (5 bases). Trimming pared 2 bases from V and 7 bases from J, leaving 15 bases between. The CDR3 is 14 amino acids. Germline V gives CDR1 SGHDT, CDR2 YYEEEE. DNA of the CDR3: TGTGCCAGCAGCTTCTTCTCCAGGGACGGTGGCTACACCTTC. It codes for CASSFFSRDGGYTF. The variable domain in full, completed from reference TRBV5-6 and TRBJ1-2, reads DAGVTQSPTHLIKTRGQQVTLRCSPKSGHDTVSWYQQALGQGPQFIFQYYEEEERQRGNFPDRFSGHQFPNYSSELNVNALLLGDSALYLCASSFFSRDGGYTFGSGTRLTVV.

The CDR3 loop reads CASSLGTGSTEAFF. The DNA for the CDR3 is TGCGCCAGCAGCTTGGGGACAGGGAGCACTGAAGCTTTCTTT. The chain employs TRBV5-1 and TRBJ1-1; 8 nucleotides line up with TRBD1. The CDR3 sequence is 14 residues long. With 0 bases clipped from V and 4 bases from J, the junction kept 2 bases outside the gene matches. Germline V gives CDR1 SGHRS, CDR2 YFSETQ.

V is TRBV5-6 and J is TRBJ1-4; no definite D call. The CDR3 totals 11 residues. V shed 2 bases and J shed 14 bases, with 10 bases lying between them. Germline V lookup: CDR1 SGHDT, CDR2 YYEEEE. In DNA form, the CDR3 reads TGTGCCAGCAGCTTACGTGACAACCTGTTTTTT. Translating gives CASSLRDNLFF.

In DNA, the CDR3 is TGTGCCATCGGGAGGACAGGGCCCGATTACGAGCAGTACTTC. Translating it yields CAIGRTGPDYEQYF. This chain joins TRBV10-3 and TRBJ2-7, with 8 bases aligning to TRBD1. The germline CDR1 and CDR2 sequences are ENHRY and SYGVKD. V gave up 8 bases and J gave up 4 bases; unmatched junction bases: 10. The CDR3 consists of 14 residues.

This clone was recorded once. The chain combines TRBV7-9 with TRBJ2-7; tentatively, D is TRBD1 (6 bases). Germline CDR1 is SEHNR and CDR2 is FQNEAQ (reference sequence). There are 14 residues in the CDR3. The ends were cut back, 5 bases at V and 3 bases at J, with 14 bases in the middle. The CDR3 loop reads CASSVVRGLYEQYF. CDR3 nucleotide sequence: TGTGCCAGCAGCGTGGTCAGGGGTCTCTACGAGCAGTACTTC.

DNA for the CDR3: TGTGCCAGCAGTTCGTGGGGGGGCAACGAGCAGTACTTC. This translates into CASSSWGGNEQYF. The V gene is TRBV6-5, the J gene TRBJ2-7; tentatively, D is TRBD2 (7 bases). The CDR3 is 13 amino acids. CDR1 is MNHEY and CDR2 is SVGAGI in the germline V gene. Trimming left V 4 bases short and J 5 bases short, with 12 bases between.

The V call is TRBV4-1, the J call TRBJ2-2; the D gene is possibly TRBD2 (5 bases). V gave up 4 bases and J gave up 1 base, with 7 bases separating them. CDR1 MGHRA and CDR2 YSYEKL come from the germline V gene. The CDR3 covers 14 residues. The CDR3 region is CASSPGMNTGELFF. In nucleotides, the CDR3 is TGCGCCAGCAGCCCGGGGATGAACACCGGGGAGCTGTTTTTT.

This chain joins TRBV10-2 and TRBJ2-5, with 7 bases aligning to TRBD2. The CDR3 has 16 residues. Germline CDR1 is WSHSY and CDR2 is SAAADI. V shed 6 bases and J 1 base; nucleotides not matched to a gene: 11. The CDR3 DNA reads as TGCGCCAGCAGGGAGGTTGGACTAGGGCGCCAAGAGACCCAGTACTTC. This codes for CASREVGLGRQETQYF.

The CDR3 is CASSGPVAYNEQFF. DNA for the CDR3: TGTGCCAGCAGCGGGCCCGTAGCCTACAATGAGCAGTTCTTC. This chain links TRBV9 with TRBJ2-1; D unclear. V lost 3 bases, J lost 2 bases, and 9 bases lay in between. The germline V gene encodes CDR1 SGDLS and CDR2 YYNGEE. The CDR3 runs 14 residues.

This clone was seen a single time. The rearrangement uses TRBV19 and TRBJ2-5; D is undetermined. Trimming took off 3 bases at V and 4 bases at J, with 9 bases between the two ends. CDR1 and CDR2 (germline): LNHDA, SQIVND (reference sequence). CDR3 length equals 13 residues. CDR3 bases: TGTGCCAGTAGTATTTTGGTGGGAGAGACCCAGTACTTC. It encodes CASSILVGETQYF.

Here the CDR3 DNA reads TGTGCCTGGAGTCTAGCGGGGGGCCGGCGAGATACGCAGTATTTT. This encodes CAWSLAGGRRDTQYF. The genes are TRBV30 and TRBJ2-3; 11 nucleotides align to TRBD2. The CDR3 has 15 residues. V was pared by 2 bases and J by 5 bases, with 6 bases of the junction left unmatched. Germline CDR1 and CDR2: GTSNPN and SVGIG (reference sequence).

The gene calls are TRBV27 and TRBJ1-6; no firm D call. V lost 2 bases and J 0 bases, leaving 5 bases between the germline ends. Germline V gene data show CDR1 as MNHEY and CDR2 as SMNVEV (reference sequence). The CDR3 has 15 residues. For the CDR3, the DNA is TGTGCCAGCAGTTTAGCGAGCTCCTATAATTCACCCCTCCACTTT. Translation gives CASSLASSYNSPLHF.

The chain employs TRBV3-1 (or the pseudogene TRBV3-2) and TRBJ2-1; no reliable D call. This CDR3 region has 13 residues. The V end was cut by 0 bases, the J end by 10 bases, with 10 bases between. Germline CDR1 LGHDT, CDR2 YNNKEL (reference sequence). The CDR3 DNA follows: TGTGCCAGCAGCCAAGATTTAGGTTCGGAGCAGTTCTTC. Its translation is CASSQDLGSEQFF.

This chain joins TRBV4-3 and TRBJ2-7, with TRBD2 matching 9 bases. V lost 1 base and J lost 4; bases outside the gene matches: 5. The germline V gene encodes CDR1 LGHNA and CDR2 YSLEER. The CDR3 runs 15 residues. The CDR3 region has the DNA TGCGCCAGCAGCCAAGGGCGGGGGGGCAGTTACGAGCAGTACTTC. It is translated as CASSQGRGGSYEQYF.

V gene TRBV18 combines with J gene TRBJ2-5; D is ambiguous. The germline V gene has CDR1 KGHSH and CDR2 LQKENI. This CDR3 has 12 residues. V dropped 2 bases and J dropped 5 bases, with 6 bases sitting between them. The DNA of the CDR3 is TGTGCCAGCTCACCAATCCGGGAGACCCAGTACTTC. It translates to CASSPIRETQYF.

This sequence joins TRBV9 and TRBJ2-1, with 7 bases fitting TRBD2. V lost 4 bases to trimming and J lost 7 bases; unmatched junction nucleotides: 8. The length of the CDR3 is 14 residues. The germline CDR1 and CDR2 sequences are SGDLS and YYNGEE. CDR3 sequence reads: CASSSREGLNEQFF. In DNA form, the CDR3 reads TGTGCCAGCAGCTCGAGGGAGGGGTTGAATGAGCAGTTCTTC.

The chain employs TRBV15 and TRBJ1-1; D gene ambiguous. V lost 0 bases and J 8 bases, leaving 7 bases between the germline ends. The germline V gene has CDR1 LNHNV and CDR2 YYDKDF (reference sequence). CDR3 length: 12 residues. CDR3 amino acids: CATSRDTGEAFF. CDR3 nucleotides: TGTGCCACCAGCAGAGATACCGGGGAAGCTTTCTTT.

V is TRBV6-5 and J is TRBJ1-1, with no clear D. This CDR3 region has 15 residues. The V and J ends lost 0 bases and 3 bases respectively, with 11 bases between them. Germline lookup yields CDR1 MNHEY and CDR2 SVGAGI. CDR3 sequence: CASSYSLLLDTEAFF. DNA of the CDR3: TGTGCCAGCAGTTACTCCCTCCTCCTGGACACTGAAGCTTTCTTT.

The chain has TRBV11-3 and TRBJ2-1; D possibly corresponds to TRBD1 (6 bases). The germline CDR1 and CDR2 sequences are SGHNT and YENEEA. The CDR3 covers 12 residues. V dropped 5 bases and J dropped 9 bases, with 11 bases sitting between them. In DNA form, the CDR3 reads TGTGCCAGCAGCCAAGGGGGTGGTGAGCAGTTCTTC. Protein sequence: CASSQGGGEQFF.

The chain combines TRBV30 with TRBJ2-4; D tentatively reads TRBD1 or TRBD2 (6 bases each). The CDR3 runs to 14 residues. V shed 3 bases and J shed 8 bases, with 17 bases lying between them. In germline, CDR1 is GTSNPN, CDR2 SVGIG (reference sequence). The CDR3 DNA reads TGTGCCTGGAGCGGGGGCCGGGGGACGCACATTCAGTACTTC. It codes for CAWSGGRGTHIQYF.

The rearrangement links TRBV15 to TRBJ1-3, with 7 bases aligning to TRBD1. V lost 3 bases and J lost 0; bases outside the gene matches: 8. The germline CDR1 and CDR2 sequences are LNHNV and YYDKDF (reference sequence). The CDR3 contains 17 residues. CDR3 DNA sequence: TGTGCCACCAGCAGCCAAACAGGGGTCCTCTCTGGAAACACCATATATTTT. This sequence encodes CATSSQTGVLSGNTIYF.

The chain carries TRBV4-2 and TRBJ1-4, with D perhaps matching TRBD1 (5 bases). Between the trimmed V and J ends, which lost 1 base and 8 bases, there was a span of 14 bases. The CDR3 covers 15 residues. Germline-derived CDR1 and CDR2 are LGHNA and YNFKEQ. Here the CDR3 DNA reads TGTGCCAGCAGCCAAGTGGAAGGGGTGGTCGAAAAACTGTTTTTT. Protein product: CASSQVEGVVEKLFF.

This sequence joins TRBV19 and TRBJ2-1, with TRBD2 identical over 14 bases. Germline lookup yields CDR1 LNHDA and CDR2 SQIVND (reference sequence). V shed 4 bases, J shed 9 bases, and the junction held 2 bases outside the gene matches. The CDR3 runs 14 residues. The CDR3 bases are TGTGCCAGTAGTAGGACTAGCGGGGGGAGTGAGCAGTTCTTC. Encoded protein: CASSRTSGGSEQFF.

This rearrangement joins TRBV18 to TRBJ2-5; 9 nucleotides align to TRBD1. The CDR3 length is 14 residues. Germline V gene data show CDR1 as KGHSH and CDR2 as LQKENI. V lost 3 bases, J lost 4 bases, and 3 bases stayed unmatched. CDR3 protein: CASSPNRGRETQYF. DNA for the CDR3: TGTGCCAGCTCACCGAACAGGGGGCGAGAGACCCAGTACTTC.

This clone was seen only a few times. Other DNA sequences from this sample encode an identical CDR3 as well. The chain carries TRBV30 and TRBJ2-3; 7 bases match TRBD2. J gave up 9 bases and V 1 base, and 7 bases lay outside the gene matches. CDR3 length equals 13 residues. Germline values: CDR1 GTSNPN, CDR2 SVGIG (reference sequence). The CDR3 reads CAWSGSGTDTQYF. CDR3 coding DNA: TGTGCCTGGAGTGGGAGCGGGACTGACACGCAGTATTTT.

V is TRBV27 and J is TRBJ2-3; TRBD2 aligns across 7 bases. This CDR3 contains 14 residues. Germline values: CDR1 MNHEY, CDR2 SMNVEV (reference sequence). After removal of 6 bases from V and 3 bases from J, the junction contained 6 bases not matched to a gene. The CDR3 nucleotides are TGTGCCAGCAGCCCCCGGACTAGTACAGATACGCAGTATTTT. Translated: CASSPRTSTDTQYF.